This section outlines one TCR beta chain sequence together with its context. Its target is not known. Given a much more abundant clone one base away, this may be a read error. This sample is part of a study of Tregs in tolerant kidney transplant recipients. Findings and limits, study-wide: Expanding Tregs on activated donor B cells appeared to best identify donor-specific TCRbeta clones. This study did not directly address biological reproducibility.

TCRdb's copy holds only in-frame clones and misses some; the assay was immunoSEQ multiplex PCR. Of about 59,000 clones listed, around 82% are singletons. Germline CDR1 is SNHLY and CDR2 is FYNNEI. CDR3 length equals 13 residues. V shed 7 bases and J 6 bases; nucleotides not matched to a gene: 8. Source material: CD4+ T cells from blood. The receptor's source is a human donor in good health. The chain combines TRBV2 with TRBJ1-2, with 7 bases fitting TRBD1. The CDR3 reads CASKEGASDGYTF. The CDR3 DNA is TGTGCCAGCAAGGAGGGGGCGTCCGATGGCTACACCTTC. Looking up the rest from reference TRBV2 and TRBJ1-2 gives the full variable domain: EPEVTQTPSHQVTQMGQEVILRCVPISNHLYFYWYRQILGQKVEFLVSFYNNEISEKSEIFDDQFSVERPDGSNFTLKIRSTKLEDSAMYFCASKEGASDGYTFGSGTRLTVV.